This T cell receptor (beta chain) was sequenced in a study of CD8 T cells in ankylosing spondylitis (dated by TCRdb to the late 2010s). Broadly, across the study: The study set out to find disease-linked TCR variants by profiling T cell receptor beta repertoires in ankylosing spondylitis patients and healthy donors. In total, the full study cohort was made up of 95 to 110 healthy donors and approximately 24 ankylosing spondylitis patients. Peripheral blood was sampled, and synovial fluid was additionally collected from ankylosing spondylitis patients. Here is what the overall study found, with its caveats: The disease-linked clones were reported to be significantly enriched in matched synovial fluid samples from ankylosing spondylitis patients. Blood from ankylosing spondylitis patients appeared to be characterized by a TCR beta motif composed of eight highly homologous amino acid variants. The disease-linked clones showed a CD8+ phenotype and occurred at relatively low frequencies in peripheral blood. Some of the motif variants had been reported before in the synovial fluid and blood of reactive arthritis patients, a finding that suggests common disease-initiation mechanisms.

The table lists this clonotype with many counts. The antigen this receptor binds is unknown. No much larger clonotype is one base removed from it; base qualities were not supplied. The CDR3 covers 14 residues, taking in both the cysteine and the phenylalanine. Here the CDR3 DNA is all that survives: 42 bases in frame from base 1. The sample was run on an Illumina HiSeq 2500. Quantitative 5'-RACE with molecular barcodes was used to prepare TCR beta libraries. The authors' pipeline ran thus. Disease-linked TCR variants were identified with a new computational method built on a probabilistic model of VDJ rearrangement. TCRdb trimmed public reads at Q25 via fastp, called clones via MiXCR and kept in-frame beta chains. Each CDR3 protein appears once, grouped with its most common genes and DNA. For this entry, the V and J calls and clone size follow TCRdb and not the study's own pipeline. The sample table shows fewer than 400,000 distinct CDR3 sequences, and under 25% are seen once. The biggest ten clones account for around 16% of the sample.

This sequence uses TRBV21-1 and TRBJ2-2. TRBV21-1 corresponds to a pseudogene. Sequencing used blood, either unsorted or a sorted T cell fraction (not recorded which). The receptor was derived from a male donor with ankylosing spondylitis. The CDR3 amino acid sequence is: CASSKGSNTGELFF. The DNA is TGTGCCAGCAGCAAAGGATCGAACACCGGGGAGCTGTTTTTT.